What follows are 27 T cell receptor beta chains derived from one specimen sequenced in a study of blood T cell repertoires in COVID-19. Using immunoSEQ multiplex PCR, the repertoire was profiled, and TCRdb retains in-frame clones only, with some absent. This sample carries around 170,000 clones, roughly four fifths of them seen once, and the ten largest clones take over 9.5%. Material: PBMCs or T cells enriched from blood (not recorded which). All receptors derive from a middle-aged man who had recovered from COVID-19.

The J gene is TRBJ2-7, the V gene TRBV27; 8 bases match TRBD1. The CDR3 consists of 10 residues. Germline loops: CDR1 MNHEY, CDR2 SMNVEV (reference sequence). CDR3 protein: CVWTGFEQYF. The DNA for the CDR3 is TGTGTTTGGACAGGGTTCGAGCAGTACTTC.

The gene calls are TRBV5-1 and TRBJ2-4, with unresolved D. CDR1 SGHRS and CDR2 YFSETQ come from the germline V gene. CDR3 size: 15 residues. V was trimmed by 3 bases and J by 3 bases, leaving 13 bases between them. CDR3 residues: CASSSVPSGKNIQYF. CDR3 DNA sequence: TGCGCCAGCAGCTCGGTTCCTAGTGGCAAAAACATTCAGTACTTC.

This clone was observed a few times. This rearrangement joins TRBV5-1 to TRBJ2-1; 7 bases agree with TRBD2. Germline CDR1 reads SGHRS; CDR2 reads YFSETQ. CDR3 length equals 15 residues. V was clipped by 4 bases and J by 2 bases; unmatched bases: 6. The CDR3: CASSEKAGPYNEQFF. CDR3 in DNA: TGCGCCAGCAGCGAAAAAGCGGGGCCCTACAATGAGCAGTTCTTC.

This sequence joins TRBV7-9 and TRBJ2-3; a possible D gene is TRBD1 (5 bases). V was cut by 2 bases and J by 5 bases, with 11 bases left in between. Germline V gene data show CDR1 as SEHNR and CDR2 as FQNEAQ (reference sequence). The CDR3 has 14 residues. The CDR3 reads CASSLNRGGDTQYF. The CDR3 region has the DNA TGTGCCAGCAGCTTAAATAGGGGTGGAGATACGCAGTATTTT.

The CDR3 spells CASSPHLDGTEAFF. The CDR3 DNA is TGTGCCAGCAGCCCCCACCTAGATGGCACTGAAGCTTTCTTT. J is TRBJ1-1 and V is TRBV6-5; no reliable D call. Germline V lookup: CDR1 MNHEY, CDR2 SVGAGI. The CDR3 is made up of 14 amino acids. Trimming took 6 bases from V and 4 from J, leaving 15 bases between them.

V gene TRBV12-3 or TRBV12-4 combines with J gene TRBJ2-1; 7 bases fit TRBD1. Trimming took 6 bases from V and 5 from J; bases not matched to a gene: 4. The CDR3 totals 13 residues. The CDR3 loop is CASRPGTDNEQFF. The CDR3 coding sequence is TGTGCCAGCAGACCCGGGACAGACAATGAGCAGTTCTTC.

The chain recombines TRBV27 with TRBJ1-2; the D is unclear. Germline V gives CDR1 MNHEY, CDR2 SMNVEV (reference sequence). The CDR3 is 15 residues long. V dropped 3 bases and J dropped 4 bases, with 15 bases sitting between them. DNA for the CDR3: TGTGCCAGCAGTTTTCGGGAGTCCAGAATCTATGGCTACACCTTC. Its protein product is CASSFRESRIYGYTF.

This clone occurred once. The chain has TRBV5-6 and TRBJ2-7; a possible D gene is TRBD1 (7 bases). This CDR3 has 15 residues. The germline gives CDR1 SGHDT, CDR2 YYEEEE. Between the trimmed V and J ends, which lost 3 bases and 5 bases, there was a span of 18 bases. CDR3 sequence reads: CASSYGAGQKDEQYF. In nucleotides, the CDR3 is TGTGCCAGCAGCTACGGGGCGGGACAGAAGGACGAGCAGTACTTC.

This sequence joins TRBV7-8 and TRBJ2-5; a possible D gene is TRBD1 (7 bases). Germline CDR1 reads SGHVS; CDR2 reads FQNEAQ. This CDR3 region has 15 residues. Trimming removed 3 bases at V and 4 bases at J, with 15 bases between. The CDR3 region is CASSFSGGGSETQYF. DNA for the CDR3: TGTGCCAGCAGCTTTTCAGGGGGAGGATCAGAGACCCAGTACTTC.

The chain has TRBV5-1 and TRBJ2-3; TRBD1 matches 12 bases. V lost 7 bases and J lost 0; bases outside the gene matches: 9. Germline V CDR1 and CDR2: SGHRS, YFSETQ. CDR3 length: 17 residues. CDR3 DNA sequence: TGCGCCAGCTCCCGGGGGACAGGGGGCCCTAGCACAGATACGCAGTATTTT. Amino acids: CASSRGTGGPSTDTQYF.

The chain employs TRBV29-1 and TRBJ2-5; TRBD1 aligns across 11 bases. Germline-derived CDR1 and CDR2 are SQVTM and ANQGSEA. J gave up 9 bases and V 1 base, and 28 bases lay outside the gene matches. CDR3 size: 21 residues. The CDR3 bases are TGCAGCGTTGAAGCCCCGGACAGGGGGCGCGTGGTGTGGGGAGATTTTGAGCCCCAGTACTTC. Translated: CSVEAPDRGRVVWGDFEPQYF.

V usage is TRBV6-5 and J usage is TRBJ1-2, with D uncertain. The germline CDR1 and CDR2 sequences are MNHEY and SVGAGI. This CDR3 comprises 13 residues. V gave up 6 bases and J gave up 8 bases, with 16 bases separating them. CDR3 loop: CASSRYYSLGYTF. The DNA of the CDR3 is TGTGCCAGCAGCCGCTATTACTCTCTCGGCTACACCTTC.

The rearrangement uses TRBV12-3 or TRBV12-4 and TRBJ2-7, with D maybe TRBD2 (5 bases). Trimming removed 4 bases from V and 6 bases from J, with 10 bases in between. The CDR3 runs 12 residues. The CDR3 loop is CASSSQTIEQYF. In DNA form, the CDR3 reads TGTGCCAGCAGTTCCCAGACTATCGAGCAGTACTTC.

The CDR3 spells CASSQETTGTREQFF. The CDR3 DNA reads as TGCGCCAGCAGCCAGGAAACGACAGGGACCAGGGAGCAGTTCTTC. The chain links TRBV4-3 to TRBJ2-1; 7 bases map to TRBD1. CDR1 and CDR2 from the germline V gene are LGHNA and YSLEER. V shed 3 bases, J shed 10 bases, and the junction held 12 bases outside the gene matches. The CDR3 is 15 residues long.

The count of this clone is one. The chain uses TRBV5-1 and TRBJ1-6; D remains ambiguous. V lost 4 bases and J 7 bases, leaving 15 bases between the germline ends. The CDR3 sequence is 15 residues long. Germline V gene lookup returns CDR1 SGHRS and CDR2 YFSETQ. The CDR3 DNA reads TGCGCCAGCAGCGCCCAGGTGGAGGGAAATTCACCCCTCCACTTT. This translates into CASSAQVEGNSPLHF.

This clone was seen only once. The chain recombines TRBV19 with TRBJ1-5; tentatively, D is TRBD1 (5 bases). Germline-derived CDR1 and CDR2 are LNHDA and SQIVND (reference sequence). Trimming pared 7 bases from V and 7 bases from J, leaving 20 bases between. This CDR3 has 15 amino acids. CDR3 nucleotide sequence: TGTGCCAGTACCCTCCTCTCGGGGGGTTACCAGCCCCAGCATTTT. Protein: CASTLLSGGYQPQHF.

The chain's CDR3 is CASSLGSGPGDTQYF. The CDR3 bases are TGTGCCAGCAGCTTGGGGAGCGGCCCCGGGGATACGCAGTATTTT. The genes are TRBV5-4 and TRBJ2-3; D may be TRBD2 (5 bases). CDR1 and CDR2 from the germline V gene are SGHNT and YYREEE (reference sequence). The CDR3 contains 15 residues. Trimming removed 0 bases from V and 6 bases from J, with 14 bases in between. The full variable domain, completed using reference TRBV5-4 and TRBJ2-3, is ETGVTQSPTHLIKTRGQQVTLRCSSQSGHNTVSWYQQALGQGPQFIFQYYREEENGRGNFPPRFSGLQFPNYSSELNVNALELDDSALYLCASSLGSGPGDTQYFGPGTRLTVL.

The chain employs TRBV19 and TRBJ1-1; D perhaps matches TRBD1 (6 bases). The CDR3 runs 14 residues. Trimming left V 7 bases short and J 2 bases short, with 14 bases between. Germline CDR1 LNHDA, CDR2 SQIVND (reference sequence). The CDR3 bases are TGTGCCAGTACCCTCTCAGGGGTTAACACTGAAGCTTTCTTT. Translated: CASTLSGVNTEAFF.

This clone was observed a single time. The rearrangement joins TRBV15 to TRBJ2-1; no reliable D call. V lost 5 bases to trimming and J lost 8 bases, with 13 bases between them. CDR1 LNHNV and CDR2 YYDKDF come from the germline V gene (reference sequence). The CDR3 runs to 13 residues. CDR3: CATSETAVYEQFF. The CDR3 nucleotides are TGTGCCACCAGCGAGACGGCGGTTTATGAGCAGTTCTTC.

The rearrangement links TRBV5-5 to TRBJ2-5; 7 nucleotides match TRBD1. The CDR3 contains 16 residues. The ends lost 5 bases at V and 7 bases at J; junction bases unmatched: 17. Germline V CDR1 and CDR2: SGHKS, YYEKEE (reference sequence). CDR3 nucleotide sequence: TGTGCCAGCAGACCCTACACCGGGACAGAGACAGGGACCCAGTACTTC. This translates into CASRPYTGTETGTQYF.

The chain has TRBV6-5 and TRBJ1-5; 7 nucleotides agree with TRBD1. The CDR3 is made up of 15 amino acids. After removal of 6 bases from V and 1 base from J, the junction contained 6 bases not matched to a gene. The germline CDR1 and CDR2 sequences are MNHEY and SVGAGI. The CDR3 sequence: CASRSSGQSNQPQHF. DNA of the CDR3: TGTGCCAGCAGGAGCTCGGGACAGAGCAATCAGCCCCAGCATTTT.

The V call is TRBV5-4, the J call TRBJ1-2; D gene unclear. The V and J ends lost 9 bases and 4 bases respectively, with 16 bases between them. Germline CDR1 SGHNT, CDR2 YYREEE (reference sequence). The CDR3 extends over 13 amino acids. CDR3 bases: TGTGCCACCACGGGAGGGTCCGGCTATGGCTACACCTTC. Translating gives CATTGGSGYGYTF. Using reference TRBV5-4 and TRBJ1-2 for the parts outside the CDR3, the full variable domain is ETGVTQSPTHLIKTRGQQVTLRCSSQSGHNTVSWYQQALGQGPQFIFQYYREEENGRGNFPPRFSGLQFPNYSSELNVNALELDDSALYLCATTGGSGYGYTFGSGTRLTVV.

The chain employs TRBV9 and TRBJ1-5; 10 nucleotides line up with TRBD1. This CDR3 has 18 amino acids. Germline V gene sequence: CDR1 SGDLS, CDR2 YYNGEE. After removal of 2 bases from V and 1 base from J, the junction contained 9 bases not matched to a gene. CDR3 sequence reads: CASSVRDGQGGSNQPQHF. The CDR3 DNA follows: TGTGCCAGCAGCGTCCGGGACGGACAGGGGGGGAGCAATCAGCCCCAGCATTTT.

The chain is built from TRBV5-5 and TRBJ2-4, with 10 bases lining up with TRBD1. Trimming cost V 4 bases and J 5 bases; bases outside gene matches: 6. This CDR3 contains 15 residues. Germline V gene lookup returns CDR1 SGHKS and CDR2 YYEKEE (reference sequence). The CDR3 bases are TGTGCCAGCAGCCAACAGACAGGGGGCGAAAACATTCAGTACTTC. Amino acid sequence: CASSQQTGGENIQYF. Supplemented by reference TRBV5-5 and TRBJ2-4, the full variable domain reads DAGVTQSPTHLIKTRGQQVTLRCSPISGHKSVSWYQQVLGQGPQFIFQYYEKEERGRGNFPDRFSARQFPNYSSELNVNALLLGDSALYLCASSQQTGGENIQYFGAGTRLSVL.

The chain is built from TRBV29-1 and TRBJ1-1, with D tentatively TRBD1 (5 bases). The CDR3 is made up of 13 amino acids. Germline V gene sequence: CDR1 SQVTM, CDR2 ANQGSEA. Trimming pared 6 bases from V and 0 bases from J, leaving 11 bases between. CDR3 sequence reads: CSVSGLLNTEAFF. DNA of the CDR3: TGCAGCGTCTCGGGACTTTTGAACACTGAAGCTTTCTTT.

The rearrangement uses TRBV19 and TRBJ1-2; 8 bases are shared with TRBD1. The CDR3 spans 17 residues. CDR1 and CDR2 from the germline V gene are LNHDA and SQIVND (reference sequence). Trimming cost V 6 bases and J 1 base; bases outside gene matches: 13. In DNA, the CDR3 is TGTGCCAGTAGCACTCTAAATCCGGGACAGGTTAACTATGGCTACACCTTC. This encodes CASSTLNPGQVNYGYTF. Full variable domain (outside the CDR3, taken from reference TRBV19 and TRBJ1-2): DGGITQSPKYLFRKEGQNVTLSCEQNLNHDAMYWYRQDPGQGLRLIYYSQIVNDFQKGDIAEGYSVSREKKESFPLTVTSAQKNPTAFYLCASSTLNPGQVNYGYTFGSGTRLTVV.

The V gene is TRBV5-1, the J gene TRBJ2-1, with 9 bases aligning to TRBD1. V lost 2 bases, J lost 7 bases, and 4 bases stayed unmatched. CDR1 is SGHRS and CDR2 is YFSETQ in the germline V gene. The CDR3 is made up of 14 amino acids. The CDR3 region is CASSLDRGWNEQFF. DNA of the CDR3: TGCGCCAGCAGCTTAGACAGGGGGTGGAATGAGCAGTTCTTC. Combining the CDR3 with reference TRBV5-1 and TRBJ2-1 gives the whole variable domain KAGVTQTPRYLIKTRGQQVTLSCSPISGHRSVSWYQQTPGQGLQFLFEYFSETQRNKGNFPGRFSGRQFSNSRSEMNVSTLELGDSALYLCASSLDRGWNEQFFGPGTRLTVL.